A single sample is the source of the 8 T cell receptor beta chains below, sequenced in a study of T cell responses to AZD1222 COVID-19 vaccine. This table comes from immunoSEQ multiplex PCR, and its TCRdb copy is limited to in-frame clones, with some not included. The table has about 200,000 clones, around 93% seen once; the top ten hold 0.9% to 1.1%. The sequencing here drew on peripheral blood, taken 28 days after the second AZD1222 dose. The receptors originated from an adult who received the AZD1222 COVID-19 vaccine.

The genes are TRBV5-1 and TRBJ1-1; possible D gene TRBD1, 6 bases. This CDR3 has 17 residues. Germline-derived CDR1 and CDR2 are SGHRS and YFSETQ. The germline V and J ends were trimmed by 4 bases and 1 base, with 20 bases remaining between them. The CDR3 loop is CASSGGAGGDGNTEAFF. CDR3 DNA: TGCGCCAGCAGCGGGGGGGCCGGGGGCGATGGGAACACTGAAGCTTTCTTT.

The V and J genes are TRBV5-1 and TRBJ2-1; TRBD1 matches at 9 bases. After removal of 0 bases from V and 7 bases from J, the junction contained 5 bases not matched to a gene. Germline-derived CDR1 and CDR2 are SGHRS and YFSETQ. The CDR3 sequence is 15 residues long. The CDR3 sequence is CASSLAADRGNEQFF. Written as DNA, the CDR3 is TGCGCCAGCAGCTTGGCGGCGGACAGGGGTAATGAGCAGTTCTTC.

V is TRBV5-5 and J is TRBJ1-2; 7 nucleotides match TRBD1. This CDR3 is built from 14 residues. Germline CDR1 is SGHKS and CDR2 is YYEKEE (reference sequence). V was clipped by 0 bases and J by 8 bases; unmatched bases: 7. The CDR3 sequence is CASSLVEGGLGYTF. The DNA of the CDR3 is TGTGCCAGCAGCTTGGTCGAAGGGGGCTTGGGCTACACCTTC.

The rearrangement links TRBV7-7 to TRBJ2-1; TRBD2 matches at 8 bases. V shed 5 bases, J shed 3 bases, and the junction held 3 bases outside the gene matches. Germline V gene data show CDR1 as SSHAT and CDR2 as FNYEAQ (reference sequence). The CDR3 spans 14 residues. The CDR3 here is CASSRGGYYNEQFF. CDR3 DNA: TGTGCCAGCAGCCGGGGGGGGTACTACAATGAGCAGTTCTTC.

This chain joins TRBV28 and TRBJ2-1; a possible D gene is TRBD2 (6 bases). V was trimmed by 5 bases and J by 4 bases, leaving 6 bases between them. The CDR3 extends over 12 amino acids. CDR1 and CDR2 (germline): MDHEN, SYDVKM. Here the CDR3 reads CASSAGYNEQFF. As DNA, the CDR3 is TGTGCCAGCAGTGCGGGGTACAATGAGCAGTTCTTC.

The chain recombines TRBV4-1 with TRBJ1-6; 8 bases map to TRBD1. The CDR3 totals 19 residues. The V gene end was trimmed by 4 bases and the J gene end by 5 bases; junction bases not matched to a gene: 16. Germline CDR1 reads MGHRA; CDR2 reads YSYEKL. The CDR3 protein is CASSPTGQVIKPDNSPLHF. The CDR3 DNA sequence: TGCGCCAGCAGCCCAACGGGACAGGTTATTAAACCCGATAATTCACCCCTCCACTTT.

The CDR3 DNA is TGCGCCAGCAGCCAACCGGGACAGGGGTACAATGAGCAGTTCTTC. Protein product: CASSQPGQGYNEQFF. The chain links TRBV4-1 to TRBJ2-1; 10 nucleotides agree with TRBD1. CDR1 and CDR2 from the germline V gene are MGHRA and YSYEKL. The V gene end was trimmed by 2 bases and the J gene end by 4 bases; junction bases not matched to a gene: 2. The CDR3 runs 15 residues.

V usage is TRBV11-2 and J usage is TRBJ2-6, with 7 bases aligning to TRBD1. CDR3 length: 17 residues. Losses at the gene ends were 10 bases for V and 2 bases for J; bases not matched to a gene: 14. Germline lookup yields CDR1 SGHAT and CDR2 FQNNGV. CDR3 DNA sequence: TGTGCCACCCCAAGAGGGTACAGGGGAGCTGGGGCCAACGTCCTGACTTTC. Residues: CATPRGYRGAGANVLTF.